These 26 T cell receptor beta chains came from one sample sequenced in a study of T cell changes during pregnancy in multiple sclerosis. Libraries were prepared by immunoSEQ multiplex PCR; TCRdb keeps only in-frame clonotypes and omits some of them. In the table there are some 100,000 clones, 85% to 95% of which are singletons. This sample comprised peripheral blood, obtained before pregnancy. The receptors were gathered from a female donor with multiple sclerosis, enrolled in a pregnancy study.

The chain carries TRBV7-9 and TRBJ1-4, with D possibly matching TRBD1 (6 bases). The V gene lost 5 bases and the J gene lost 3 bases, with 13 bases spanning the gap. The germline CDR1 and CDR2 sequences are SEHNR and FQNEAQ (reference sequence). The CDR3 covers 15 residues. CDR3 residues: CASSVPGVANEKLFF. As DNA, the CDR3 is TGTGCCAGCAGCGTTCCAGGGGTCGCTAATGAAAAACTGTTTTTT. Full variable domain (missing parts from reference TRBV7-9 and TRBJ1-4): DTGVSQNPRHKITKRGQNVTFRCDPISEHNRLYWYRQTLGQGPEFLTYFQNEAQLEKSRLLSDRFSAERPKGSFSTLEIQRTEQGDSAMYLCASSVPGVANEKLFFGSGTQLSVL.

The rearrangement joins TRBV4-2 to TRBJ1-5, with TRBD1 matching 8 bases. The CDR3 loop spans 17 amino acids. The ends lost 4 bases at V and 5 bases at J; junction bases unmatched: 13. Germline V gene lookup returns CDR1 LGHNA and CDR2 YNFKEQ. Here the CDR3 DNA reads TGTGCCAGCAGCCCGGGGGGCCGACAGGGGTCATATCAGCCCCAGCATTTT. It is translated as CASSPGGRQGSYQPQHF.

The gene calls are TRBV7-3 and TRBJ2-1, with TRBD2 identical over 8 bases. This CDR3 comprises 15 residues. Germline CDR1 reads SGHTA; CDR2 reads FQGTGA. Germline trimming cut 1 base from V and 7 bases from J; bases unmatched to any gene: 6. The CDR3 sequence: CASSLRLAGVNEQFF. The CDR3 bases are TGTGCCAGCAGCTTAAGGCTAGCGGGTGTTAATGAGCAGTTCTTC.

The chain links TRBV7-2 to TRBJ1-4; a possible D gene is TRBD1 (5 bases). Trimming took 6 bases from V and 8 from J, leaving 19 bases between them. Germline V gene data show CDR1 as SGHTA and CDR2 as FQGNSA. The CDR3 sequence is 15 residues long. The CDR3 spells CASRRVSGEGEKLFF. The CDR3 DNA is TGTGCCAGCAGGCGGGTATCCGGGGAGGGGGAAAAACTGTTTTTT.

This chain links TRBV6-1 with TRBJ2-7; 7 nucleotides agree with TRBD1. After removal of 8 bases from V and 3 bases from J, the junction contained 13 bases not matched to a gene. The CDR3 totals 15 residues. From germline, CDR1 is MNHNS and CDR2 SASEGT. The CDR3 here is CASGLFPGTDYEQYF. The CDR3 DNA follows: TGTGCCAGCGGGCTTTTCCCCGGGACAGACTACGAGCAGTACTTC.

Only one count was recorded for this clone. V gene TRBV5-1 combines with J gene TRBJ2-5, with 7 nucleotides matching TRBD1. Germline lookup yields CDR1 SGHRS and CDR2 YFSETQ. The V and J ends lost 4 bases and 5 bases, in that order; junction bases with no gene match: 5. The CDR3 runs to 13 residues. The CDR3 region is CASSRGRRETQYF. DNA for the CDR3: TGCGCCAGCAGCAGGGGGCGCCGGGAGACCCAGTACTTC.

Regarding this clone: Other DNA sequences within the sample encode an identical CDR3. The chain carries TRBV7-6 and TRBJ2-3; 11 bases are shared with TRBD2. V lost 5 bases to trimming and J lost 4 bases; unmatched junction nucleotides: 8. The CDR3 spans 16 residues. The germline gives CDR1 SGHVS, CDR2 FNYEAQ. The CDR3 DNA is TGTGCCAGCAGCGGGCAACTAGCGGGAGTTGCAGATACGCAGTATTTT. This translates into CASSGQLAGVADTQYF.

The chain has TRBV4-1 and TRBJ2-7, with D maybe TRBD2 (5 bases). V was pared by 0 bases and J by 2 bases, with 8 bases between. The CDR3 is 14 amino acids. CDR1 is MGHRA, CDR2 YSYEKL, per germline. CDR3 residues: CASSQDGGAYEQYF. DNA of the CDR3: TGCGCCAGCAGCCAAGATGGAGGTGCCTACGAGCAGTACTTC.

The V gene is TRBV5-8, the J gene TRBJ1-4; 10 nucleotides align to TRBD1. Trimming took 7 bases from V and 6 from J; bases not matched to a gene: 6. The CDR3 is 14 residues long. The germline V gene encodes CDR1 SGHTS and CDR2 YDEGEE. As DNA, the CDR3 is TGTGCCAGCGGAGACAGGGGGCCGTATGAAAAACTGTTTTTT. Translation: CASGDRGPYEKLFF.

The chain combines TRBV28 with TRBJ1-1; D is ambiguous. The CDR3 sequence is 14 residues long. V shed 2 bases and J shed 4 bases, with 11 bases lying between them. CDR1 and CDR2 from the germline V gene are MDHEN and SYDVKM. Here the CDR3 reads CASSLVKGGTEAFF. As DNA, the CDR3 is TGTGCCAGCAGTTTAGTAAAGGGAGGCACTGAAGCTTTCTTT. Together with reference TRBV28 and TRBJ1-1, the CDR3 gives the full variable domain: DVKVTQSSRYLVKRTGEKVFLECVQDMDHENMFWYRQDPGLGLRLIYFSYDVKMKEKGDIPEGYSVSREKKERFSLILESASTNQTSMYLCASSLVKGGTEAFFGQGTRLTVV.

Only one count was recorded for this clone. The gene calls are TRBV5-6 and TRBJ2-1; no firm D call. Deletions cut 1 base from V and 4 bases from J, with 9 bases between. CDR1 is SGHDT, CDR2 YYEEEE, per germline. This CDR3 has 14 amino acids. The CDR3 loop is CASSLSNEYNEQFF. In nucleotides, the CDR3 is TGTGCCAGCAGCTTGTCAAACGAGTACAATGAGCAGTTCTTC.

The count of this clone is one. The CDR3 bases are TGTGCCAGCAGTTTAGACTGGCGACTTCCCAATGAGCAGTTCTTC. Protein product: CASSLDWRLPNEQFF. The genes are TRBV27 and TRBJ2-1; D is unclear. This CDR3 has 15 amino acids. CDR1 and CDR2 from the germline V gene are MNHEY and SMNVEV (reference sequence). V lost 2 bases to trimming and J lost 6 bases, with 14 bases between them.

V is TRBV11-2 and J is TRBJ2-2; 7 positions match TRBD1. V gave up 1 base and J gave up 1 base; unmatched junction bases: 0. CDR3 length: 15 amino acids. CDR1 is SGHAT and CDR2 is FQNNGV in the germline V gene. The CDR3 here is CASSLGTGNTGELFF. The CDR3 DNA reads TGTGCCAGCAGCTTAGGGACAGGGAACACCGGGGAGCTGTTTTTT.

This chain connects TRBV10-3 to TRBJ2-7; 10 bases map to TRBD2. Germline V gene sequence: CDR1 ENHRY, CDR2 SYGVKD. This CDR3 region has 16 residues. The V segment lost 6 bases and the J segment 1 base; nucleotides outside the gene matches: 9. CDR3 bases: TGTGCCATCAGCAATGATTTGACTAGCGGGTCCTACGAGCAGTACTTC. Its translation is CAISNDLTSGSYEQYF.

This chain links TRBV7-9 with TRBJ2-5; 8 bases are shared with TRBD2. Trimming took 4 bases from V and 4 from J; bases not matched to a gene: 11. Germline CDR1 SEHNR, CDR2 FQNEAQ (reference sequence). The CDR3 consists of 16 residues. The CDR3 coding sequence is TGTGCCAGCAGCTCGTCCAGCGGGAGAAGGCCAGAGACCCAGTACTTC. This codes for CASSSSSGRRPETQYF.

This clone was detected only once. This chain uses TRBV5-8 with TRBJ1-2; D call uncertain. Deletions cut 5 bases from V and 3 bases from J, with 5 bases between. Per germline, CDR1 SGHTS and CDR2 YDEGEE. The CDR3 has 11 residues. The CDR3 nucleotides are TGTGCCAGCAGGGCCCACTATGGCTACACCTTC. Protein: CASRAHYGYTF.

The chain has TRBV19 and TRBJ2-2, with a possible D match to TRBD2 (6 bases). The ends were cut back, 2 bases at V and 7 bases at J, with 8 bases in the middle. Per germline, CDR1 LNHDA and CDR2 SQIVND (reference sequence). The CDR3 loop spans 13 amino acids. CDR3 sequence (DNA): TGTGCCAGTAGTATATGGGGGGACGGGGAGCTGTTTTTT. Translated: CASSIWGDGELFF. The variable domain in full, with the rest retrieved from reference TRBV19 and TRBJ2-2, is DGGITQSPKYLFRKEGQNVTLSCEQNLNHDAMYWYRQDPGQGLRLIYYSQIVNDFQKGDIAEGYSVSREKKESFPLTVTSAQKNPTAFYLCASSIWGDGELFFGEGSRLTVL.

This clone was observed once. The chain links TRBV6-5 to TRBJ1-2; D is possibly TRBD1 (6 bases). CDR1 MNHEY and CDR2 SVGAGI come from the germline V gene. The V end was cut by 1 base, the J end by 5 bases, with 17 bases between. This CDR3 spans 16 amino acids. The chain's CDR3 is CASSYLYNIGQYGYTF. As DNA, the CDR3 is TGTGCCAGCAGTTACTTGTACAACATCGGACAGTATGGCTACACCTTC.

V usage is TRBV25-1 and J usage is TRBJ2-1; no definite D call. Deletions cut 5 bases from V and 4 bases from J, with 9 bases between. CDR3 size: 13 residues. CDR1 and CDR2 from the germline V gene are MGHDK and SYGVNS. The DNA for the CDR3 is TGTGCCAGCAGTTCGGAGTATTACAATGAGCAGTTCTTC. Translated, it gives CASSSEYYNEQFF.

CDR3 sequence (DNA): TGTGCCAGCAGCGCGAAGACAGGGAATGTATACGAGCAGTACTTC. Protein sequence: CASSAKTGNVYEQYF. V and J are TRBV9 and TRBJ2-7; 7 nucleotides line up with TRBD1. Germline assignment: CDR1 SGDLS and CDR2 YYNGEE. The CDR3 has 15 amino acids. V lost 3 bases to trimming and J lost 4 bases; unmatched junction nucleotides: 10.

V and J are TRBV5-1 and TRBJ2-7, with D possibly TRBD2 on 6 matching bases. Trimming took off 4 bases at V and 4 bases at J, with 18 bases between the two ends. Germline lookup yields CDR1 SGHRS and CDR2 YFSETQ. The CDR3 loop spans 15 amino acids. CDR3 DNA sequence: TGCGCCAGCAGCCCGGACCTCGGGAGTCAGTACGAGCAGTACTTC. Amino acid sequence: CASSPDLGSQYEQYF.

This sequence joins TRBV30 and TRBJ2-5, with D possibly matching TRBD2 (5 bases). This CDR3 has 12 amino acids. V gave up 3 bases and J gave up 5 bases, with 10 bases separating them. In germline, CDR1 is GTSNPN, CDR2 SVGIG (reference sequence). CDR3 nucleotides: TGTGCCTGGAGCACTAGTGGGGAGACCCAGTACTTC. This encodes CAWSTSGETQYF.

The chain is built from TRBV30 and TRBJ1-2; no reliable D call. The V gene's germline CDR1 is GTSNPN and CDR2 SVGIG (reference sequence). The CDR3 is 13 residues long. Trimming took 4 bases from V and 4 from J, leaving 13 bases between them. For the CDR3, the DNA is TGTGCCTGGAACGTCGGAGGTCGCTATGGCTACACCTTC. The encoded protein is CAWNVGGRYGYTF.

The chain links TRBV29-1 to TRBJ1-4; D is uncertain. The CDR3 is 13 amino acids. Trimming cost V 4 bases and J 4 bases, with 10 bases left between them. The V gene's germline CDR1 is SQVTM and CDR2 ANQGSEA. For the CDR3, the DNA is TGCAGCGTTGCTGCCAGTCGTAATGAAAAACTGTTTTTT. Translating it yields CSVAASRNEKLFF.

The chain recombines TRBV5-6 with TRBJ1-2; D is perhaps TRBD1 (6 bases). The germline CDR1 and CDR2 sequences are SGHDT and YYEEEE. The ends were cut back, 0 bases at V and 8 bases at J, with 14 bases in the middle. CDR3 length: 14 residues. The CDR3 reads CASSLELTGLGYTF. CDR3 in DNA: TGTGCCAGCAGCTTGGAGCTTACAGGGTTGGGCTACACCTTC.

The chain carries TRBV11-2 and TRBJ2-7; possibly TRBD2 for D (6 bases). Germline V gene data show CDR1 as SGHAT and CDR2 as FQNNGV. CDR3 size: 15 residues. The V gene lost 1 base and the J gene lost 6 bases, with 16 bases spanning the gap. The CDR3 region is CASSLAGLPSAEQYF. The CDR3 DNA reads TGTGCCAGCAGCTTAGCGGGACTTCCTAGCGCCGAGCAGTACTTC.